One and the same sample provided the 29 T cell receptor beta chains below, sequenced in a study of T cell repertoires in urothelial bladder cancer. Clones were sequenced by immunoSEQ multiplex PCR, and TCRdb holds only the in-frame ones, with some missing. The sample records around 11,000 clones, 68% being singletons. Material: tumor-infiltrating cells from bladder cancer. The receptors here all came from a human donor with a benign inflammatory bladder lesion.

The chain joins TRBV7-9 to TRBJ1-1; D is ambiguous. This CDR3 comprises 15 residues. V was cut by 4 bases and J by 0 bases, with 12 bases left in between. Germline-derived CDR1 and CDR2 are SEHNR and FQNEAQ (reference sequence). This chain's CDR3 is CASSSSRRLNTEAFF. The CDR3 DNA follows: TGTGCCAGCAGCTCCTCCCGGCGGTTGAACACTGAAGCTTTCTTT.

The chain recombines TRBV19 with TRBJ1-4; 9 bases are shared with TRBD1. V trimming: 6 bases; J trimming: 6 bases; junction bases outside the gene matches: 2. Germline CDR1 is LNHDA and CDR2 is SQIVND (reference sequence). The CDR3 consists of 13 residues. CDR3 residues: CASSWDRDEKLFF. In nucleotides, the CDR3 is TGTGCCAGTAGCTGGGACAGGGATGAAAAACTGTTTTTT. The full variable domain, in which reference TRBV19 and TRBJ1-4 provide the parts outside the CDR3, is DGGITQSPKYLFRKEGQNVTLSCEQNLNHDAMYWYRQDPGQGLRLIYYSQIVNDFQKGDIAEGYSVSREKKESFPLTVTSAQKNPTAFYLCASSWDRDEKLFFGSGTQLSVL.

This sequence joins TRBV5-6 and TRBJ2-6, with D possibly called TRBD1 or TRBD2 (5 bases each). There are 14 residues in the CDR3. Germline V gives CDR1 SGHDT, CDR2 YYEEEE. Trimming took off 6 bases at V and 1 base at J, with 8 bases between the two ends. The CDR3 sequence is CASTWGSGANVLTF. The CDR3 DNA reads as TGTGCCAGCACTTGGGGGTCTGGGGCCAACGTCCTGACTTTC.

The chain carries TRBV7-2 and TRBJ2-7; 9 positions agree with TRBD2. With 5 bases clipped from V and 7 bases from J, the junction kept 12 bases outside the gene matches. CDR1 is SGHTA and CDR2 is FQGNSA in the germline V gene. The CDR3 has 15 amino acids. The CDR3 here is CASSRSLGTSYEQYF. The CDR3 nucleotides are TGTGCCAGCAGCCGAAGTCTGGGGACTAGCTATGAGCAGTACTTC.

The chain carries TRBV5-4 and TRBJ1-6; D is perhaps TRBD1 (5 bases). This CDR3 is built from 13 residues. Trimming removed 5 bases at V and 7 bases at J, with 10 bases between. Germline V gives CDR1 SGHNT, CDR2 YYREEE (reference sequence). This chain's CDR3 is CASRTRGNSPLHF. CDR3 in DNA: TGTGCCAGCAGGACCCGGGGGAATTCACCCCTCCACTTT.

This sequence joins TRBV5-4 and TRBJ2-1; no clear D. The CDR3 runs to 12 residues. Trimming removed 4 bases from V and 6 bases from J, with 8 bases in between. The germline CDR1 and CDR2 sequences are SGHNT and YYREEE (reference sequence). CDR3 DNA: TGTGCCAGCAGCCTTGACACCAATGAGCAGTTCTTC. Protein product: CASSLDTNEQFF.

This clone is medium-sized (0.01 to 0.1%) in the sample. The V and J genes are TRBV12-5 and TRBJ1-5; the match to TRBD1 covers 7 bases. The CDR3 loop spans 15 amino acids. Losses at the gene ends were 4 bases for V and 4 bases for J; bases not matched to a gene: 7. Germline CDR1 LGHNT, CDR2 FRNRAP. The CDR3 reads CASGSGQIGNQPQHF. CDR3 DNA: TGTGCTAGTGGTTCGGGACAGATCGGGAATCAGCCCCAGCATTTT.

The chain carries TRBV6-1 and TRBJ1-5; no firm D call. In germline, CDR1 is MNHNS, CDR2 SASEGT. The CDR3 spans 13 residues. V was clipped by 1 base and J by 4 bases, with 5 bases between them. As DNA, the CDR3 is TGTGCCAGCAGTGAAGTCACAAATCAGCCCCAGCATTTT. Its protein product is CASSEVTNQPQHF.

This clone has only one observation. V usage is TRBV5-1 and J usage is TRBJ2-2, with D perhaps being TRBD1 or TRBD2 (5 bases each). With 1 base removed from V and 0 bases from J, the gap between germline ends came to 10 bases. Germline-derived CDR1 and CDR2 are SGHRS and YFSETQ. The CDR3 runs 16 residues. CDR3 nucleotides: TGCGCCAGCAGCTTGACAGGACTGGCGAACACCGGGGAGCTGTTTTTT. Translation: CASSLTGLANTGELFF. Filled out from reference TRBV5-1 and TRBJ2-2, the complete variable domain reads KAGVTQTPRYLIKTRGQQVTLSCSPISGHRSVSWYQQTPGQGLQFLFEYFSETQRNKGNFPGRFSGRQFSNSRSEMNVSTLELGDSALYLCASSLTGLANTGELFFGEGSRLTVL.

V gene TRBV6-1 combines with J gene TRBJ2-3, with 10 bases that match TRBD1. The trim removed 5 bases at V and 6 bases at J, leaving 8 bases unmatched. The CDR3 length is 15 residues. Germline V lookup: CDR1 MNHNS, CDR2 SASEGT. The CDR3 bases are TGTGCCAGCAGTAACGGACAGGGGGAAGCGGATACGCAGTATTTT. It specifies CASSNGQGEADTQYF.

The rearrangement uses TRBV20-1 and TRBJ2-7; no firm D call. This CDR3 contains 11 residues. V shed 4 bases and J shed 4 bases, with 8 bases lying between them. Germline V gives CDR1 DFQATT, CDR2 SNEGSKA (reference sequence). The CDR3 protein is CSATDGYEQYF. The CDR3 nucleotides are TGCAGTGCTACGGACGGATACGAGCAGTACTTC.

This clone is medium-sized by share. The chain couples TRBV10-3 to TRBJ1-1; D not resolved. This CDR3 contains 13 residues. The germline V and J ends were trimmed by 0 bases and 5 bases, with 7 bases remaining between them. Germline CDR1 is ENHRY and CDR2 is SYGVKD. CDR3 sequence: CAISESGGTEAFF. CDR3 bases: TGTGCCATCAGTGAGTCGGGAGGGACTGAAGCTTTCTTT.

This clone was seen once. The chain combines TRBV16 with TRBJ1-5, with no clear D. This CDR3 has 15 residues. V shed 2 bases and J shed 4 bases, with 12 bases lying between them. The germline V gene encodes CDR1 KGHSY and CDR2 FQNENV. The CDR3 region is CASSQGLSGNQPQHF. Written as DNA, the CDR3 is TGTGCCAGCAGCCAAGGACTCTCGGGGAATCAGCCCCAGCATTTT.

The V gene is TRBV5-1, the J gene TRBJ1-3; no clear D. The CDR3 has 16 residues. V gave up 0 bases and J gave up 0 bases, with 10 bases separating them. CDR1 and CDR2 from the germline V gene are SGHRS and YFSETQ. CDR3: CASSLGPVPSGNTIYF. The CDR3 bases are TGCGCCAGCAGCTTGGGCCCGGTCCCCTCTGGAAACACCATATATTTT.

This clone came up a few times. The chain uses TRBV9 and TRBJ1-6; TRBD1 is a possible D gene (6 bases). This CDR3 is built from 14 residues. Germline-derived CDR1 and CDR2 are SGDLS and YYNGEE. Trimming left V 1 base short and J 5 bases short, with 7 bases between. In DNA, the CDR3 is TGTGCCAGCAGCGTACGGACAGATAATTCACCCCTCCACTTT. This sequence encodes CASSVRTDNSPLHF. Complete variable domain (other parts from reference TRBV9 and TRBJ1-6): DSGVTQTPKHLITATGQRVTLRCSPRSGDLSVYWYQQSLDQGLQFLIQYYNGEERAKGNILERFSAQQFPDLHSELNLSSLELGDSALYFCASSVRTDNSPLHFGNGTRLTVT.

The chain employs TRBV5-1 and TRBJ2-3, with D maybe TRBD2 (6 bases). The CDR3 consists of 18 residues. Trimming shortened V by 0 bases and J by 1 base, and 18 bases separated the two germline ends. CDR1 is SGHRS, CDR2 YFSETQ, per germline. CDR3 DNA sequence: TGCGCCAGCAGCTTGGGAGTAGTGGGAGCTAGCGGCACAGATACGCAGTATTTT. This encodes CASSLGVVGASGTDTQYF.

The rearrangement joins TRBV7-9 to TRBJ1-1; a possible D gene is TRBD1 (6 bases). Germline V gene sequence: CDR1 SEHNR, CDR2 FQNEAQ (reference sequence). CDR3 length: 15 residues. V was shortened by 5 bases and J by 5 bases, with 18 bases between the two germline ends. The CDR3 is CASSPGIGGNTEAFF. The CDR3 DNA follows: TGTGCCAGCAGCCCTGGGATAGGGGGAAATACTGAAGCTTTCTTT.

V is TRBV5-1 and J is TRBJ2-1; maybe TRBD1 (6 bases). Deletions cut 4 bases from V and 6 bases from J, with 20 bases between. This CDR3 has 16 amino acids. The germline V gene encodes CDR1 SGHRS and CDR2 YFSETQ. In DNA, the CDR3 is TGCGCCAGCAGCCCCGGCTCCAACAGGGTTGGCAATGAGCAGTTCTTC. Encoded protein: CASSPGSNRVGNEQFF.

This clone has more than one count but fewer than ten. The genes are TRBV11-2 and TRBJ2-1; 7 bases are shared with TRBD1. In germline, CDR1 is SGHAT, CDR2 FQNNGV. The CDR3 loop spans 12 amino acids. Trimming removed 5 bases from V and 9 bases from J; junction bases left unmatched: 4. The CDR3: CASSGTGVEQFF. The CDR3 DNA follows: TGTGCCAGCAGCGGAACAGGGGTTGAGCAGTTCTTC.

The gene calls are TRBV7-8 and TRBJ2-1; D is perhaps TRBD1 (6 bases). This CDR3 is 13 amino acids long. The germline V gene encodes CDR1 SGHVS and CDR2 FQNEAQ. V was trimmed by 4 bases and J by 12 bases, leaving 16 bases between them. The CDR3 nucleotides are TGTGCCAGCAGCTCCCTTAGTAGGGGGAGGCAGTTCTTC. It codes for CASSSLSRGRQFF.

The chain employs TRBV5-8 and TRBJ2-2, with D tentatively TRBD2 (6 bases). In germline, CDR1 is SGHTS, CDR2 YDEGEE. The CDR3 has 17 residues. The V gene lost 6 bases and the J gene lost 4 bases, with 22 bases spanning the gap. CDR3 in amino acids: CASTHGRGKERTGELFF. Written as DNA, the CDR3 is TGTGCCAGCACCCATGGGCGGGGAAAGGAACGCACCGGGGAGCTGTTTTTT.

As for this clone: In this CDR3 the conserved last residue, phenylalanine or tryptophan, is missing, so a read error is likely. The J gene is TRBJ1-2, the V gene TRBV5-1; D is undetermined. This CDR3 has 14 residues. The V gene lost 0 bases and the J gene lost 7 bases, with 13 bases spanning the gap. The germline V gene encodes CDR1 SGHRS and CDR2 YFSETQ. CDR3 sequence reads: CASSLAQDGSGYTL. Here the CDR3 DNA reads TGCGCCAGCAGCTTGGCCCAGGACGGATCTGGCTACACCCTC.

The chain joins TRBV7-9 to TRBJ1-2; unclear D gene. Germline V gene lookup returns CDR1 SEHNR and CDR2 FQNEAQ (reference sequence). The CDR3 totals 14 residues. The V gene lost 0 bases and the J gene lost 2 bases, with 7 bases spanning the gap. The CDR3 region is CASSLAVVNYGYTF. CDR3 DNA sequence: TGTGCCAGCAGCTTAGCTGTCGTCAACTATGGCTACACCTTC.

The CDR3 reads CATSRVGTEAFF. As DNA, the CDR3 is TGTGCCACCAGCAGAGTTGGCACTGAAGCTTTCTTT. V usage is TRBV15 and J usage is TRBJ1-1; D gene unclear. CDR1 and CDR2 from the germline V gene are LNHNV and YYDKDF (reference sequence). V lost 1 base and J 4 bases, leaving 4 bases between the germline ends. CDR3 size: 12 residues.

V usage is TRBV28 and J usage is TRBJ1-5; D might be TRBD1 (6 bases). The CDR3 runs 14 residues. Trimming left V 6 bases short and J 4 bases short, with 13 bases between. Germline loops: CDR1 MDHEN, CDR2 SYDVKM. The CDR3 DNA is TGTGCCAGCAGGCCCCAGGGGCCTAATCAGCCCCAGCATTTT. The encoded protein is CASRPQGPNQPQHF.

This chain joins TRBV5-1 and TRBJ1-1, with 7 nucleotides matching TRBD1. Germline CDR1 is SGHRS and CDR2 is YFSETQ. The CDR3 is made up of 16 amino acids. Trimming took 4 bases from V and 0 from J; bases not matched to a gene: 9. The CDR3 bases are TGCGCCAGCAGCCAAACGGACAGGAACATGAACACTGAAGCTTTCTTT. Protein product: CASSQTDRNMNTEAFF.

In its sample, this clone was seen a few times. The chain carries TRBV5-1 and TRBJ1-6; weak D call: TRBD1 (6 bases). The V and J ends lost 0 bases and 6 bases respectively, with 13 bases between them. The germline V gene has CDR1 SGHRS and CDR2 YFSETQ. The CDR3 has 16 amino acids. CDR3 region: CASSLAAQGTNSPLHF. CDR3 nucleotides: TGCGCCAGCAGCTTGGCCGCTCAGGGGACTAATTCACCCCTCCACTTT.

The gene calls are TRBV2 and TRBJ1-1; D is possibly TRBD1 (5 bases). This CDR3 is built from 14 residues. With 6 bases removed from V and 11 bases from J, the gap between germline ends came to 22 bases. Germline V gene lookup returns CDR1 SNHLY and CDR2 FYNNEI. CDR3 in amino acids: CASRERGVGLGAFF. The DNA of the CDR3 is TGTGCCAGCAGGGAGAGGGGCGTGGGCCTGGGGGCTTTCTTT. Drawing the rest from reference TRBV2 and TRBJ1-1, the complete variable domain is EPEVTQTPSHQVTQMGQEVILRCVPISNHLYFYWYRQILGQKVEFLVSFYNNEISEKSEIFDDQFSVERPDGSNFTLKIRSTKLEDSAMYFCASRERGVGLGAFFGQGTRLTVV.

The J gene is TRBJ1-2, the V gene TRBV6-5; D unresolved. The CDR3 consists of 15 residues. The V end was cut by 2 bases, the J end by 0 bases, with 10 bases between. Germline CDR1 is MNHEY and CDR2 is SVGAGI. CDR3 in amino acids: CASSYGRAANYGYTF. CDR3 in DNA: TGTGCCAGCAGTTACGGTCGGGCAGCTAACTATGGCTACACCTTC.